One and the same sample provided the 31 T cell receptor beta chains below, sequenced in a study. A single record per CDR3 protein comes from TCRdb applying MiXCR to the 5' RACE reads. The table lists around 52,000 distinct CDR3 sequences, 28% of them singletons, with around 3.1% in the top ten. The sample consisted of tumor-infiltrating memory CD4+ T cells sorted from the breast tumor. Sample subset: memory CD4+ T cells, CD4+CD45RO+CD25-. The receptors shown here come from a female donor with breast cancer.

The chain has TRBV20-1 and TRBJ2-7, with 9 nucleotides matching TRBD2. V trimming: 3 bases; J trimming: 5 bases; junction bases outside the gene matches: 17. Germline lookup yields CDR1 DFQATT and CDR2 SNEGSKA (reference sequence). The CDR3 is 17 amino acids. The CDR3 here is CSASNRGRAVFYDEQYF. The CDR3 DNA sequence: TGCAGTGCTAGTAATCGCGGGAGGGCCGTCTTCTATGACGAGCAGTACTTC.

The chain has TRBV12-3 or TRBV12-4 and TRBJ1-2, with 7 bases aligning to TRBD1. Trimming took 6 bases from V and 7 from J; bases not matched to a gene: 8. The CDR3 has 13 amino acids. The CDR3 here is CASSPGQTFGYTF. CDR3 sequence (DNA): TGTGCCAGCAGCCCGGGACAGACTTTTGGCTACACCTTC.

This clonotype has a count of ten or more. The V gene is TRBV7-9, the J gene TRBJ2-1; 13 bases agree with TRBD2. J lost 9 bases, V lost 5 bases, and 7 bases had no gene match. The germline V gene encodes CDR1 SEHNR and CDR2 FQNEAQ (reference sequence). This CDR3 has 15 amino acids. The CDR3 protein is CASSPRTSGRGEQFF. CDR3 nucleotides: TGTGCCAGCAGCCCCCGGACTAGCGGGAGAGGTGAGCAGTTCTTC.

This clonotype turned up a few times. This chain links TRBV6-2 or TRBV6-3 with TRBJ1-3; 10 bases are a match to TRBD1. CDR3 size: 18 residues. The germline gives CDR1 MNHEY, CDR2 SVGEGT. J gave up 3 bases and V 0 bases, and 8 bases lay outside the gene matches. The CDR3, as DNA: TGTGCCAGCAGTTACTCCGTCGACGACAGGGGGCTTGGAAACACCATATATTTT. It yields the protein CASSYSVDDRGLGNTIYF.

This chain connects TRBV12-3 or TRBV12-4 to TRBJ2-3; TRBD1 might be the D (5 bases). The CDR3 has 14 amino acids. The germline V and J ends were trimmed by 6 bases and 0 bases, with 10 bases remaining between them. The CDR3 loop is CASRDGHSTDTQYF. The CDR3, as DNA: TGTGCCAGCAGGGACGGACACAGCACAGATACGCAGTATTTT.

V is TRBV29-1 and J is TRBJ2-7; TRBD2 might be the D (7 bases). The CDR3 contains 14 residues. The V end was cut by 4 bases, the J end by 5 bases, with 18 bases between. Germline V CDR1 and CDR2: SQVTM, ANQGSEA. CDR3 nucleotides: TGCAGCGTTGCCTTGGACAGCGGGGTACACGAGCAGTACTTC. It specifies CSVALDSGVHEQYF.

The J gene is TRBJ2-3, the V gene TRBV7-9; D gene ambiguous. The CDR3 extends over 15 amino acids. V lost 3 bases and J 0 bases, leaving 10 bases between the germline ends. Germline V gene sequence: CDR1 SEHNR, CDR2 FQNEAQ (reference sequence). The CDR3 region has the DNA TGTGCCAGCAGCTTTAGTAGCCGAAGCACAGATACGCAGTATTTT. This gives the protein CASSFSSRSTDTQYF.

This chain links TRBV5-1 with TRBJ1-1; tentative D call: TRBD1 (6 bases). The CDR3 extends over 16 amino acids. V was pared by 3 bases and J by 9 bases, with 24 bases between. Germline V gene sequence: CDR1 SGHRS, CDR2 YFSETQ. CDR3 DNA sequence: TGCGCCAGCAGCTCGGGGGCCGGTGGGGCCAACCCACAAGCTTTCTTT. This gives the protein CASSSGAGGANPQAFF.

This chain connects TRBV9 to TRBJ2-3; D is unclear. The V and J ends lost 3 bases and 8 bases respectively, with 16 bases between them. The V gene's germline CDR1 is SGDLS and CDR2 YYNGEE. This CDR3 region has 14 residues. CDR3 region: CASSADSLSPTQYF. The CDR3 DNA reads TGTGCCAGCAGCGCCGACTCCCTTTCCCCTACGCAGTATTTT. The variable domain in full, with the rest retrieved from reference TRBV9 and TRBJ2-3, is DSGVTQTPKHLITATGQRVTLRCSPRSGDLSVYWYQQSLDQGLQFLIQYYNGEERAKGNILERFSAQQFPDLHSELNLSSLELGDSALYFCASSADSLSPTQYFGPGTRLTVL.

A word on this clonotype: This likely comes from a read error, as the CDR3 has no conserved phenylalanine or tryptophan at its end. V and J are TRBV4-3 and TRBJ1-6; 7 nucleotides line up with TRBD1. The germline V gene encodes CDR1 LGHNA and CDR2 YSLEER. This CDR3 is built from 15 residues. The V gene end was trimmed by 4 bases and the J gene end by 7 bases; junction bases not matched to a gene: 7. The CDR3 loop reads CASSRRQGENSPLHI. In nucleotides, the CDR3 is TGCGCCAGCAGCCGTCGACAGGGTGAAAATTCACCCCTCCACATT.

The CDR3 nucleotides are TGTGCCAGCAGTCTAACGGCAGGGGGTAGCAATCAGCCCCAGCATTTT. Residues: CASSLTAGGSNQPQHF. V usage is TRBV12-3 or TRBV12-4 and J usage is TRBJ1-5, with TRBD1 matching 7 bases. This CDR3 comprises 16 residues. With 5 bases clipped from V and 0 bases from J, the junction kept 7 bases outside the gene matches.

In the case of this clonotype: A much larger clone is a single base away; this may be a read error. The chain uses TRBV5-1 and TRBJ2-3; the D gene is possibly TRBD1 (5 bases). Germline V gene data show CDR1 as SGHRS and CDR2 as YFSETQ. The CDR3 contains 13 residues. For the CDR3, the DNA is TGCGCCAACAGCAGGGAAGGTCGTAATACGCAGTATTTT. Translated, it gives CANSREGRNTQYF.

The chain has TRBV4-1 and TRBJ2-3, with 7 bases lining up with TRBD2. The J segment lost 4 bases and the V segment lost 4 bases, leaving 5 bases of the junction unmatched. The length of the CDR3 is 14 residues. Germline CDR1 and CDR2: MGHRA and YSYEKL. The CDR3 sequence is CASSLGGYADTQYF. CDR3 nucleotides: TGCGCCAGCAGCCTGGGAGGGTATGCAGATACGCAGTATTTT.

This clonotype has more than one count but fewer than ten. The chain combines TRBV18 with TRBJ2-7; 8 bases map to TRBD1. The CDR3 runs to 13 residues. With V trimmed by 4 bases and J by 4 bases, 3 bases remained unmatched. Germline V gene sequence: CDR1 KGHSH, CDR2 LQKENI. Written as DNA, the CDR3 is TGTGCCAGCTCACGGGACAGGAAATACGAGCAGTACTTC. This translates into CASSRDRKYEQYF.

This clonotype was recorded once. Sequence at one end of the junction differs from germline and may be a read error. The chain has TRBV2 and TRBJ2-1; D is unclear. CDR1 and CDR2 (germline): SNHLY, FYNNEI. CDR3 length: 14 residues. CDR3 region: CASGDEEGIDEQFF. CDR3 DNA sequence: TGTGCCAGCGGTGATGAAGAAGGGATCGATGAGCAGTTCTTC.

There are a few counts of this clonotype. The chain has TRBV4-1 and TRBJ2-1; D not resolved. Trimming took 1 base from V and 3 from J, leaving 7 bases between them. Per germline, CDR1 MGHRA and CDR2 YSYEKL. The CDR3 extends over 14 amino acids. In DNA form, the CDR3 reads TGCGCCAGCAGCCAAGTAGAGAACTACAATGAGCAGTTCTTC. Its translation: CASSQVENYNEQFF.

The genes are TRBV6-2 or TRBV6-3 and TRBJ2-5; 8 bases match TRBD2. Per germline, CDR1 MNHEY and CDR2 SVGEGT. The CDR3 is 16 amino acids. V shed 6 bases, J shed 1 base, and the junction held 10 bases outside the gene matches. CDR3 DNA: TGTGCCAGCAGCAGCCCCGGACTAGCTCCCCAAGAGACCCAGTACTTC. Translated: CASSSPGLAPQETQYF.

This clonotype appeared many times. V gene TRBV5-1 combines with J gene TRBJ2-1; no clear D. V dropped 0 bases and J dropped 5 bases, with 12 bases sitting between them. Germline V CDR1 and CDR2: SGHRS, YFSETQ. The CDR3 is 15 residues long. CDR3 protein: CASSLEAGPNNEQFF. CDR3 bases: TGCGCCAGCAGCTTGGAAGCAGGCCCCAACAATGAGCAGTTCTTC. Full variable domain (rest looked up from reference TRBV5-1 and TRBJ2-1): KAGVTQTPRYLIKTRGQQVTLSCSPISGHRSVSWYQQTPGQGLQFLFEYFSETQRNKGNFPGRFSGRQFSNSRSEMNVSTLELGDSALYLCASSLEAGPNNEQFFGPGTRLTVL.

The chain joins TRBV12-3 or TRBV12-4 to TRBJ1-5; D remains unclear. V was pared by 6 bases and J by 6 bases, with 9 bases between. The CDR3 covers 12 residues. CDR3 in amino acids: CASSPQSQPQHF. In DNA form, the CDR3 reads TGTGCCAGCAGCCCCCAGAGTCAGCCCCAGCATTTT.

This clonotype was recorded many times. CDR3 DNA: TGCAGTGCTAGAGATGAGGCTTATGGCTACACCTTC. Translating gives CSARDEAYGYTF. The chain carries TRBV20-1 and TRBJ1-2; D is uncertain. V was cut by 0 bases and J by 5 bases, with 7 bases left in between. The CDR3 consists of 12 residues. Germline V lookup: CDR1 DFQATT, CDR2 SNEGSKA (reference sequence).

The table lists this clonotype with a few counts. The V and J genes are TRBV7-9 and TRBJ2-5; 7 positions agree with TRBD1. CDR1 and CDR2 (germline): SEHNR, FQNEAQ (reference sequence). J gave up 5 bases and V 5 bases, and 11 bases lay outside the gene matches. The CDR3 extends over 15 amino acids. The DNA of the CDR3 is TGTGCCAGCAGCCCTCCCTCACAGGGGCGGGAGACCCAGTACTTC. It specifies CASSPPSQGRETQYF.

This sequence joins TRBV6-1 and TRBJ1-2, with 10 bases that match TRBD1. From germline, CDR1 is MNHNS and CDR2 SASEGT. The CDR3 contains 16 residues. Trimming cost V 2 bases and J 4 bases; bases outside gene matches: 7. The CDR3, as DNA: TGTGCCAGCAGTGAACCGGGACAGGGGAGTATCTATGGCTACACCTTC. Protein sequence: CASSEPGQGSIYGYTF.

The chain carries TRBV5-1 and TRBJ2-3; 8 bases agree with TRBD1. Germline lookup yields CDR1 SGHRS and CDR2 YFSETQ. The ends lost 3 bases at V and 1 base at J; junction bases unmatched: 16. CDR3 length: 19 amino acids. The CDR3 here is CASSSKARYGQGGTDTQYF. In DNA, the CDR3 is TGCGCCAGCAGCTCAAAAGCTCGATATGGACAGGGCGGCACAGATACGCAGTATTTT.

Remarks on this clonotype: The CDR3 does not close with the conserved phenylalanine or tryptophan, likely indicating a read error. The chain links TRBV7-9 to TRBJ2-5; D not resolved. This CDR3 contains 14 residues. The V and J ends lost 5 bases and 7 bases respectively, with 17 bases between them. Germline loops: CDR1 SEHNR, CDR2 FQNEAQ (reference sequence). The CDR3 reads CASSPADPPGTQYS. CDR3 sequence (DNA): TGTGCCAGCAGCCCCGCAGACCCGCCGGGGACCCAGTACTCC.

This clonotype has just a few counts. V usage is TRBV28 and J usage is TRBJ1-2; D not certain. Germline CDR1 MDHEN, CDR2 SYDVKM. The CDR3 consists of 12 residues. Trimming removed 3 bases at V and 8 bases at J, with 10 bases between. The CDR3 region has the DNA TGTGCCAGCAGTTTCGGGGAAGCGGGCTACACCTTC. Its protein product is CASSFGEAGYTF.

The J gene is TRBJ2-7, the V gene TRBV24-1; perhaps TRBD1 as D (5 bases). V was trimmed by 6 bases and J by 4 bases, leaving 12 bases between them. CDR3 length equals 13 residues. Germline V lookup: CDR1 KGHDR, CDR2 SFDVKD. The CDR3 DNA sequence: TGTGCCACCAGTCCCAGGGATCGTTACGAGCAGTACTTC. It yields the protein CATSPRDRYEQYF.

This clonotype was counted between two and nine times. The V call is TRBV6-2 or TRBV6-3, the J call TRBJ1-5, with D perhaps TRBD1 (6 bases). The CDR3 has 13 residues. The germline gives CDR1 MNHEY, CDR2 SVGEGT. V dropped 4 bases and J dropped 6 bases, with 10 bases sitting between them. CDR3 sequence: CASSSEGGQPQHF. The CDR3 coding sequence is TGTGCCAGCAGTTCCGAAGGGGGTCAGCCCCAGCATTTT.

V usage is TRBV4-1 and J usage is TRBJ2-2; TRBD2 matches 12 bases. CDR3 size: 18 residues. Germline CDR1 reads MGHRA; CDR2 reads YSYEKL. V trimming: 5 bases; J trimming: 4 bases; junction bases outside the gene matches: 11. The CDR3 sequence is CASSSPGLAGSRTGELFF. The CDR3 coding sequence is TGCGCCAGCAGCTCTCCCGGACTAGCGGGATCCCGCACCGGGGAGCTGTTTTTT.

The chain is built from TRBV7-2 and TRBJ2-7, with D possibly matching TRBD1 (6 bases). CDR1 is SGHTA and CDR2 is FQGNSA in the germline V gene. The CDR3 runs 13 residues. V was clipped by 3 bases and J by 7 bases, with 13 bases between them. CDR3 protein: CASSFYIDREQYF. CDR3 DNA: TGTGCCAGCAGCTTTTACATAGACAGGGAGCAGTACTTC.

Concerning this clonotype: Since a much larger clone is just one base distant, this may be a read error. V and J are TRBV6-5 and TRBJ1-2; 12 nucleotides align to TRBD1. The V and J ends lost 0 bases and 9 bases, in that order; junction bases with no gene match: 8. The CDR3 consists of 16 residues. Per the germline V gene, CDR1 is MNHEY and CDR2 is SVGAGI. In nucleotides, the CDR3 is TGTGCCAGCAGTTACTCGGGACAGGGGGCGCTTTATAGCTACACCTTC. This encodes CASSYSGQGALYSYTF.

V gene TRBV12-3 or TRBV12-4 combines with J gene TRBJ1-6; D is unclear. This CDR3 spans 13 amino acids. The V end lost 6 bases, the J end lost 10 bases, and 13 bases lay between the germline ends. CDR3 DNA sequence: TGTGCCAGCAGCCGAACCTTCGGCTCACCCCTCCACTTT. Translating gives CASSRTFGSPLHF.